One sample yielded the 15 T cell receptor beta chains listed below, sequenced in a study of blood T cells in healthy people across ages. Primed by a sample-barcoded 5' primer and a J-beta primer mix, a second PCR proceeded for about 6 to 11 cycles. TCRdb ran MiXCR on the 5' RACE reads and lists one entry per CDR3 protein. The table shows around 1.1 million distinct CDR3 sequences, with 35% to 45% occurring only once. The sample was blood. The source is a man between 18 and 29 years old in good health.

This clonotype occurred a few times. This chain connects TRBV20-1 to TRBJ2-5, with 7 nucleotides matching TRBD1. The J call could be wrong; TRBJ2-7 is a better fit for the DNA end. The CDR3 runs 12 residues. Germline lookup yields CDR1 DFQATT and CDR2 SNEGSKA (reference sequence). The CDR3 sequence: CSAGGQTYEQYF. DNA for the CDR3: TGCAGTGCTGGGGGACAGACTTACGAGCAGTACTTC.

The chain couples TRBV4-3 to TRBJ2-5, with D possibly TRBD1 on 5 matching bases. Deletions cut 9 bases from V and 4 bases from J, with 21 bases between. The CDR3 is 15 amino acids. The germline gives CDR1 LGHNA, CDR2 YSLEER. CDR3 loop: CASSADILERETQYF. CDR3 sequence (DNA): TGCGCCAGTTCCGCGGACATCCTAGAGAGAGAGACCCAGTACTTC.

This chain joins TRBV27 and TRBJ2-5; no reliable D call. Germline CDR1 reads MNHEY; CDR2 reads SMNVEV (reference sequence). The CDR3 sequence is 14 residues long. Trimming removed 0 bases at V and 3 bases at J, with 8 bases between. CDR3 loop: CASSLSGWEETQYF. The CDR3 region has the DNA TGTGCCAGCAGTTTATCGGGGTGGGAAGAGACCCAGTACTTC.

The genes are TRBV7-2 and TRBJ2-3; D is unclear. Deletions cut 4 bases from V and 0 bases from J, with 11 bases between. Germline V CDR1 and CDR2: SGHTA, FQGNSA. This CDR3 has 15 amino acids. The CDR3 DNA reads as TGTGCCAGCAGCTCGGCCCCGCTAAGCACAGATACGCAGTATTTT. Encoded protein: CASSSAPLSTDTQYF.

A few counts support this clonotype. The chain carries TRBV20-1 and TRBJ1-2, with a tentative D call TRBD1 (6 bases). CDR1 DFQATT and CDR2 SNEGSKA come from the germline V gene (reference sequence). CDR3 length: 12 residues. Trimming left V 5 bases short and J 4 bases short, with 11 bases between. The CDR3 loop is CSAEDRIYGYTF. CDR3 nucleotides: TGCAGTGCTGAAGACAGGATCTATGGCTACACCTTC.

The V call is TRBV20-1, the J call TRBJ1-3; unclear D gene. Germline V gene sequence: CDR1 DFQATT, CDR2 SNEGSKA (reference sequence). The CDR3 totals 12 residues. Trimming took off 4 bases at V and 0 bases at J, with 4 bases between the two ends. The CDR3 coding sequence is TGCAGTGCTACGGGCTCTGGAAACACCATATATTTT. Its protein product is CSATGSGNTIYF.

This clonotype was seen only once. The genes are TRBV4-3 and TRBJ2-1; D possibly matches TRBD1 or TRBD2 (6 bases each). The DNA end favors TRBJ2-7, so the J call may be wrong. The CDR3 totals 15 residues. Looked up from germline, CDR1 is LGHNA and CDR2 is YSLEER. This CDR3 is CASSSVWGAGNEQYF. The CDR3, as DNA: TGCGCCAGCAGCTCTGTATGGGGGGCAGGGAATGAGCAGTACTTC.

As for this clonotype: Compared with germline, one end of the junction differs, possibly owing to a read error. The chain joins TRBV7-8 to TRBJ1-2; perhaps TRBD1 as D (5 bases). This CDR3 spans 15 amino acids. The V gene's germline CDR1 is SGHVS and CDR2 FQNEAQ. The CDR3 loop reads CASSFEIFDSYGYTF. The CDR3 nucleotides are TGTGCCAGCAGCTTTGAAATTTTCGACAGTTATGGTTACACCTTC. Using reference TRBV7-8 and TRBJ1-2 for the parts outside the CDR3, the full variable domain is GAGVSQSPRYKVAKRGQDVALRCDPISGHVSLFWYQQALGQGPEFLTYFQNEAQLDKSGLPSDRFFAERPEGSVSTLKIQRTQQEDSAVYLCASSFEIFDSYGYTFGSGTRLTVV.

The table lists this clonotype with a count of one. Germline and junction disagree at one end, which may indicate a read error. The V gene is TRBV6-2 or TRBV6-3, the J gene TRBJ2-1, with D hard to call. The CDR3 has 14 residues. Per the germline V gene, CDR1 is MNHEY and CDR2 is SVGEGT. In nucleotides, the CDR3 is TGTGCCGGCAGTAACGGACCCGCATACAATGAGCAGTTCTTC. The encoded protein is CAGSNGPAYNEQFF.

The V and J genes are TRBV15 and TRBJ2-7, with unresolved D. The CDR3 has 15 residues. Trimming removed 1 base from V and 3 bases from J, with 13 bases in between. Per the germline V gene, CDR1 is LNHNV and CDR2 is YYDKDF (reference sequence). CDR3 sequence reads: CATSRAGSIDYEQYF. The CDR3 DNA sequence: TGTGCCACCAGCAGAGCGGGTTCTATTGACTACGAGCAGTACTTC.

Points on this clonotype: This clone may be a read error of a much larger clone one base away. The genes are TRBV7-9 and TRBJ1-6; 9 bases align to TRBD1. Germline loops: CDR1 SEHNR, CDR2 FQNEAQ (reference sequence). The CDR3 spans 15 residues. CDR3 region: CASSLRDRVDSPPHF. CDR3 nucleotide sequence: TGTGCCAGCAGCTTAAGGGACAGGGTTGATTCACCCCCCCACTTT. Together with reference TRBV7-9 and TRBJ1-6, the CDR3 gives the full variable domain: DTGVSQNPRHKITKRGQNVTFRCDPISEHNRLYWYRQTLGQGPEFLTYFQNEAQLEKSRLLSDRFSAERPKGSFSTLEIQRTEQGDSAMYLCASSLRDRVDSPPHFGNGTRLTVT.

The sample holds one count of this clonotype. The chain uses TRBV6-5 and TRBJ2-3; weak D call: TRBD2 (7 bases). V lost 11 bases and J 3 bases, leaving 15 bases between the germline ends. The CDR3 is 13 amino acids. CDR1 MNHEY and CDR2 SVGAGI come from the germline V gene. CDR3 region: CAAARGATDTQYF. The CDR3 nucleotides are TGTGCCGCAGCCCGGGGGGCGACAGATACGCAGTATTTT.

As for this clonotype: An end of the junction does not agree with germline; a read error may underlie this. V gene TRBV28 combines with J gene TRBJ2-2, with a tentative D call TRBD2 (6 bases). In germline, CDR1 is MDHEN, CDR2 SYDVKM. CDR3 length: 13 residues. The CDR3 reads CAGSPQGGGELFF. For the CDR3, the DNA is TGTGCCGGCAGTCCTCAGGGAGGCGGGGAGCTGTTTTTT.

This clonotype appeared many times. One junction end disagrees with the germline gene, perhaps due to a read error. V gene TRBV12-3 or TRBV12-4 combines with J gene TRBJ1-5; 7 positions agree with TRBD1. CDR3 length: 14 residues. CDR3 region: CASSLGQGNQPQHF. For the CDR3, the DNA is TGTGCCAGCAGCTTAGGACAGGGCAATCAGCCCCAGCATTTT.

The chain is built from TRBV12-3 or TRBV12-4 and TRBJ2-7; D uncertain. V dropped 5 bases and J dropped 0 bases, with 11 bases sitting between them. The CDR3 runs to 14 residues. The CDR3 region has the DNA TGTGCCAGCAGTCCCGGTGGAACCTCCTACGAGCAGTACTTC. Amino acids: CASSPGGTSYEQYF.